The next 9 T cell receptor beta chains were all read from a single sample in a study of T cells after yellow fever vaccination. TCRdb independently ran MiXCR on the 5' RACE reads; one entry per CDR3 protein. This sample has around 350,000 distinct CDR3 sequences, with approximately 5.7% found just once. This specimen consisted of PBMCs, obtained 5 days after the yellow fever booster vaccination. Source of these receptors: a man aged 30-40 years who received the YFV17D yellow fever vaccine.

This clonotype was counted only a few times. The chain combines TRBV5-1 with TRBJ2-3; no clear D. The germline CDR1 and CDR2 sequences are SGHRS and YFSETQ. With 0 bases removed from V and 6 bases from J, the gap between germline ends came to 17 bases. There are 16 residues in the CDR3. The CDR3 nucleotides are TGCGCCAGCAGCTTGGGGGTAGAAGTCCTCGCGGATACGCAGTATTTT. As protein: CASSLGVEVLADTQYF.

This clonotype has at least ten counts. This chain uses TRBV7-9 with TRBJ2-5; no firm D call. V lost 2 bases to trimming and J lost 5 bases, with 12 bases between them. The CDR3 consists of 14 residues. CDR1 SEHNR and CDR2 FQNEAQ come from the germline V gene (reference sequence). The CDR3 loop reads CASSLTGVVETQYF. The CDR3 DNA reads TGTGCCAGCAGCTTAACCGGAGTGGTGGAGACCCAGTACTTC.

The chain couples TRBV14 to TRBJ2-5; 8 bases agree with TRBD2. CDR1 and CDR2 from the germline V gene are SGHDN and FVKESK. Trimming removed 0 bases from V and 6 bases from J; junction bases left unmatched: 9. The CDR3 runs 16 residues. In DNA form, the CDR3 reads TGTGCCAGCAGCCAAGATGCGGGAGGCCGGATGAAGACCCAGTACTTC. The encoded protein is CASSQDAGGRMKTQYF.

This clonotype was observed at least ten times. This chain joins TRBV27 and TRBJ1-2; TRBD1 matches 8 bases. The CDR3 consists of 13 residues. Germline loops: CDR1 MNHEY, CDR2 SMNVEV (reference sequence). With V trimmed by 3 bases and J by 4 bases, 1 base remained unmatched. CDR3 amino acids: CASSFDRGYGYTF. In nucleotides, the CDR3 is TGTGCCAGCAGTTTTGACAGGGGCTATGGCTACACCTTC.

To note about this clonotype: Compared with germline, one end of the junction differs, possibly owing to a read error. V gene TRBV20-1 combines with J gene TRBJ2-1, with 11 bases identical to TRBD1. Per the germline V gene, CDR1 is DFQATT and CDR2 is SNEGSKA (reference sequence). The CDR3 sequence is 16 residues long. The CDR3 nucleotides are TGCTGTGCTAGAGGGGGGACAGGGGGAAGCCTCAATGAGCAGTTCTTC. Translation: CCARGGTGGSLNEQFF.

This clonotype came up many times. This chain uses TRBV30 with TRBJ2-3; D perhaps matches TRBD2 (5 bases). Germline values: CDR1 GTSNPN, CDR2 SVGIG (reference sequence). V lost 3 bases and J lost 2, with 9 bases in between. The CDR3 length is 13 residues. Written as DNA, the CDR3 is TGTGCCTGGAGACTAGATAACACAGATACGCAGTATTTT. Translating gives CAWRLDNTDTQYF.

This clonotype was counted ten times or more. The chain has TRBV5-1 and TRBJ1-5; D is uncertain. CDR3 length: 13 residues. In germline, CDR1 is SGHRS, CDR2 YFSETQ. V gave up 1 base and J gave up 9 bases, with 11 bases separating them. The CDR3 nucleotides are TGCGCCAGCAGCTTGTCGGGCGGCTGGCCCCAGCATTTT. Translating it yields CASSLSGGWPQHF.

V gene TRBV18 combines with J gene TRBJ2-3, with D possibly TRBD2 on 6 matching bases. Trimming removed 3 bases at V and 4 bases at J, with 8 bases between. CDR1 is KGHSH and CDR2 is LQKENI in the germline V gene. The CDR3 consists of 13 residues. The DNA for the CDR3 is TGTGCCAGCTCACCCGGGACTTCAGATACGCAGTATTTT. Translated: CASSPGTSDTQYF.

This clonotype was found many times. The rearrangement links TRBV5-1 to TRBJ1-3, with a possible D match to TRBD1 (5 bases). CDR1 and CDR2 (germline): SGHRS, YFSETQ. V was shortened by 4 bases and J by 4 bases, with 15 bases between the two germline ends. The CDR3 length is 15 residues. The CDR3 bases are TGCGCCAGCAGCGGGGACGGAGGGCTAGGAAACACCATATATTTT. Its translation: CASSGDGGLGNTIYF.